The present entry profiles one T cell receptor (beta chain) with its context. Its antigen is unidentified. The data are from a study of T cell responses to AZD1222 COVID-19 vaccine. Study-level information: Analysis merged second doses at about 4 or about 12 weeks. Study-level findings and limits: Unmutated variant regions reportedly attract nearly half of all spike-specific TCRs. Only after the peak T cell response were repertoires sampled. Clonal diversity may have been underestimated, and the donors were mostly white British, with more females than males.

Sequencing used immunoSEQ multiplex PCR; TCRdb keeps in-frame clones, though not all of them. The sample contains approximately 120,000 clones, about 90% of which appear only once. The clonotype was recovered from an adult in good health. The material was peripheral blood, obtained on day 0 of AZD1222 vaccination.

DNA for the CDR3: TGTGCCAGCAGCCCGGGGGGAGGTCCTGAGCAGTTCTTC. Translation gives CASSPGGGPEQFF. The chain has TRBV7-3 and TRBJ2-1, with TRBD2 matching over 7 bases. Germline V gene sequence: CDR1 SGHTA, CDR2 FQGTGA. V shed 5 bases, J shed 9 bases, and the junction held 7 bases outside the gene matches. This CDR3 contains 13 residues. The complete variable domain, with remaining parts taken from reference TRBV7-3 and TRBJ2-1, reads GAGVSQTPSNKVTEKGKYVELRCDPISGHTALYWYRQSLGQGPEFLIYFQGTGAADDSGLPNDRFFAVRPEGSVSTLKIQRTERGDSAVYLCASSPGGGPEQFFGPGTRLTVL.